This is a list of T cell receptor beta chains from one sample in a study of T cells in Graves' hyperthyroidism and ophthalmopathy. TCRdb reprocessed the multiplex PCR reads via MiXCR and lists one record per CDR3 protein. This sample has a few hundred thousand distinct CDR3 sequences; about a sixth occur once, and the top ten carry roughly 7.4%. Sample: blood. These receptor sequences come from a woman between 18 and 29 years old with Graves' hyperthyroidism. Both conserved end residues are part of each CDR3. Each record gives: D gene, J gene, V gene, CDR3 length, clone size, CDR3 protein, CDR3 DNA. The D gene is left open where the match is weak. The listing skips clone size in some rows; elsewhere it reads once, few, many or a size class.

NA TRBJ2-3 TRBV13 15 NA CASHQGLIGTDTQYF TGTGCCAGCCATCAGGGGCTCATCGGCACAGATACGCAGTATTTT
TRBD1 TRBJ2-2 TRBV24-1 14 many CATRGTANTGELFF TGTGCCACCAGGGGGACAGCGAACACCGGGGAGCTGTTTTTT
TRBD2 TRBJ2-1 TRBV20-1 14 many CSADRTSGNNEQFF TGCAGTGCAGACCGGACTAGCGGAAACAATGAGCAGTTCTTC
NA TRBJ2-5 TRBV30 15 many CAWSQGGSTQETQYF TGTGCCTGGAGTCAGGGGGGCAGTACACAAGAGACCCAGTACTTC
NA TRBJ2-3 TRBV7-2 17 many CASSSKNTGTITDTQYF TGTGCCAGCAGCTCCAAAAACACAGGGACAATCACAGATACGCAGTATTTT
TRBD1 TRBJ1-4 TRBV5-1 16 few CASSPWGQGGNEKLFF TGCGCCAGCAGCCCGTGGGGACAGGGGGGTAATGAAAAACTGTTTTTT
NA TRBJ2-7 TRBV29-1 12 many CSVGQSSYEQYF TGCAGCGTTGGACAGTCTTCCTACGAGCAGTACTTC
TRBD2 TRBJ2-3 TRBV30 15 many CAWSGLAGSADTQYF TGTGCCTGGAGTGGACTAGCGGGATCTGCAGATACGCAGTATTTT
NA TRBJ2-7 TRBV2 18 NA CASSSQLRRRNDGYEQYF TGTGCCAGCAGTTCCCAGTTGCGGCGAAGAAATGATGGCTACGAGCAGTACTTC
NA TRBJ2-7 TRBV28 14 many CASSLGGSEHEQYF TGTGCCAGCAGTTTGGGGGGTTCGGAACACGAGCAGTACTTC
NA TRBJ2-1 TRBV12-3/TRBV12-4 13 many CASSQRQGSEQFF TGTGCCAGCAGCCAGCGGCAGGGAAGTGAGCAGTTCTTC
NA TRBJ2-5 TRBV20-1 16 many CSGRGQGALVGETQYF TGCAGTGGGCGGGGGCAGGGGGCATTGGTTGGAGAGACCCAGTACTTC
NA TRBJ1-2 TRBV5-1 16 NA CASSGGLGVANYGYTF TGCGCCAGCAGCGGGGGTTTGGGGGTCGCTAACTATGGCTACACCTTC
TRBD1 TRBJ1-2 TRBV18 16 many CASSPPSSTGRYGYTF TGTGCCAGCTCACCACCATCCTCGACAGGGCGGTATGGCTACACCTTC
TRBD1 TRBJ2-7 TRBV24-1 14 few CATLSGTGDDEQYF TGTGCCACTCTCTCCGGGACAGGGGACGACGAGCAGTACTTC
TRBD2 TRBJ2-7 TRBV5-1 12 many CASGEGGNEQYF TGCGCCAGCGGGGAGGGAGGAAACGAGCAGTACTTC
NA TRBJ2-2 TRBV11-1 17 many CASSLTLWGHYTGELFF TGTGCCAGCAGCCTCACGTTGTGGGGGCACTACACCGGGGAGCTGTTTTTT
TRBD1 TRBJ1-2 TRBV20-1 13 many CSARGTGDHGYTF TGCAGTGCAAGGGGAACAGGGGACCATGGCTACACCTTC
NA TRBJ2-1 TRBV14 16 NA CASSQRLRYSYNEQFF TGTGCCAGCAGCCAACGGCTCAGGTACTCCTACAATGAGCAGTTCTTC
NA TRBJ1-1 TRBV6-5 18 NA CASSYSKAKGIMNTEAFF TGTGCCAGCAGTTACTCGAAGGCAAAAGGGATCATGAACACTGAAGCTTTCTTT
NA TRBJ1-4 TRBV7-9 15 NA CASSLTGTKGSKLFF TGTGCCAGCAGCTTAACCGGGACCAAGGGATCAAAACTGTTTTTT